In its sample, the clone carrying this T cell receptor beta chain was seen many times. The antigen remains undetermined. TCRdb called the 5' RACE reads again in MiXCR, with one record for every CDR3 protein. The table includes about 250,000 distinct CDR3 sequences, about 17% detected once. The data originate from a study of T-cell memory formation after mild COVID-19. The overall study: TCR clusters were mostly donor specific.

Per germline, CDR1 MNHEY and CDR2 SMNVEV (reference sequence). With 6 bases removed from V and 7 bases from J, the gap between germline ends came to 18 bases. The CDR3 totals 14 residues. Findings and caveats of the study: The CD4+ clones that contracted clustered mainly within CM and EM, and the CD8+ clones concentrated in EMRA. Second-wave clones that peaked on day 37 lacked confirmed SARS-CoV-2 specificity.

What was sequenced was PBMCs or a T cell subset sorted from them (not recorded which). This TCR came from a man aged 18 to 30 who had mild COVID-19 (a few samples of this study predate the infection). Cell type and time point are not known. This chain uses TRBV27 with TRBJ1-2; D uncertain. The CDR3 sequence is CASRPDRPGGGYTF. CDR3 bases: TGTGCCAGCAGGCCGGACCGACCGGGAGGTGGCTACACCTTC.